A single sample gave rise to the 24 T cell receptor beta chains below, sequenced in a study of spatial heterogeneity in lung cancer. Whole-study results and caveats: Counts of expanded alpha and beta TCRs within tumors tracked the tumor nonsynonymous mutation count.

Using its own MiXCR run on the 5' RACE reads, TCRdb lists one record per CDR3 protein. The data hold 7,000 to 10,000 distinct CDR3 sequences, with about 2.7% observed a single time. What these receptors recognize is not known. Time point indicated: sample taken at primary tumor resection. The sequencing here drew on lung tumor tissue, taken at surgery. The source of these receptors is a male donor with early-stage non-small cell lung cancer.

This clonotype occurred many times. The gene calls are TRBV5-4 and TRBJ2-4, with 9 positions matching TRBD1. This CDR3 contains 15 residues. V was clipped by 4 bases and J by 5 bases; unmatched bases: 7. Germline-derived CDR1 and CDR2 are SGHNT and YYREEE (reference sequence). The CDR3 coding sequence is TGTGCCAGCAGCAAGACAGGGGGGAAGGAAAACATTCAGTACTTC. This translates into CASSKTGGKENIQYF. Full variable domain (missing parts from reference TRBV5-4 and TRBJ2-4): ETGVTQSPTHLIKTRGQQVTLRCSSQSGHNTVSWYQQALGQGPQFIFQYYREEENGRGNFPPRFSGLQFPNYSSELNVNALELDDSALYLCASSKTGGKENIQYFGAGTRLSVL.

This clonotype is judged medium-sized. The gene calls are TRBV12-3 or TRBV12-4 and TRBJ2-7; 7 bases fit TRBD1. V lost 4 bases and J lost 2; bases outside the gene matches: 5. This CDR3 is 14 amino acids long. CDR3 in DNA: TGTGCCAGCAGTTCACCCACAGGGGCCTACGAGCAGTACTTC. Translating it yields CASSSPTGAYEQYF.

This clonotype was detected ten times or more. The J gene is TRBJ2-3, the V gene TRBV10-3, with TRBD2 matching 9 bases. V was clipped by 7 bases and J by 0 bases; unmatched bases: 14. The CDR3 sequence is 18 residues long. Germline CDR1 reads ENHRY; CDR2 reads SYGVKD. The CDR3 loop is CAIKPQGSGGYSTDTQYF. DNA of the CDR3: TGTGCCATCAAACCCCAGGGTAGCGGGGGCTATAGCACAGATACGCAGTATTTT.

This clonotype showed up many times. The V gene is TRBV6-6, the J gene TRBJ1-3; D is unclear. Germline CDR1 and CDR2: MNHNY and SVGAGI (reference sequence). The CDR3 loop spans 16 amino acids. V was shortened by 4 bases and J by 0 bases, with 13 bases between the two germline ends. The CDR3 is CASSFPPGLSGNTIYF. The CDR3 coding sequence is TGTGCCAGCAGTTTCCCCCCGGGCCTCTCTGGAAACACCATATATTTT.

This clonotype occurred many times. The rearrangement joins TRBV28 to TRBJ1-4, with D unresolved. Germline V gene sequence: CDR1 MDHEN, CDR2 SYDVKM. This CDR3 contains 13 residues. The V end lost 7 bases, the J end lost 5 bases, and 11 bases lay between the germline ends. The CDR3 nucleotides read TGTGCCAGCAATCAGAACGGGAATGAAAAACTGTTTTTT. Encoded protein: CASNQNGNEKLFF.

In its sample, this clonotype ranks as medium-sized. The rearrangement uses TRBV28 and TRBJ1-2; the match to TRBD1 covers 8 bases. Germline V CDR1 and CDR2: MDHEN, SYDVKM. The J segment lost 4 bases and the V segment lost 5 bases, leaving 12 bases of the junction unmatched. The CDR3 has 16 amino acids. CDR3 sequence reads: CASSASGTGLGYGYTF. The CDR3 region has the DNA TGTGCCAGCAGTGCATCCGGGACAGGCCTTGGCTATGGCTACACCTTC.

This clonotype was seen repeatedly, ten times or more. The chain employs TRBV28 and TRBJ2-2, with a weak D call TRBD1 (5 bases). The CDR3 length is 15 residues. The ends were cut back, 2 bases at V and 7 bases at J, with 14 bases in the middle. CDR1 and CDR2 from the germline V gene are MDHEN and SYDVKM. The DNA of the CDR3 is TGTGCCAGCAGTTTAGCGGATAGGGGTGACGGGGAGCTGTTTTTT. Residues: CASSLADRGDGELFF.

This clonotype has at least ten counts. CDR3 loop: CAIRPGQGTDTQYF. The CDR3, as DNA: TGTGCCATCAGACCGGGACAGGGGACAGATACGCAGTATTTT. The rearrangement links TRBV10-3 to TRBJ2-3; 10 positions agree with TRBD1. V shed 6 bases, J shed 3 bases, and the junction held 3 bases outside the gene matches. Germline V gene sequence: CDR1 ENHRY, CDR2 SYGVKD. The CDR3 sequence is 14 residues long.

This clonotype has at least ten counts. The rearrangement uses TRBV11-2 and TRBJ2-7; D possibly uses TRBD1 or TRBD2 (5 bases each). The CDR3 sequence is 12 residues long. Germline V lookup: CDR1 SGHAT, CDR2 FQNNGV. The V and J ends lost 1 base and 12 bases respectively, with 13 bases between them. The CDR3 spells CASSLVSGPGYF. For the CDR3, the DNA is TGTGCCAGCAGCTTAGTTTCGGGGCCTGGGTACTTC.

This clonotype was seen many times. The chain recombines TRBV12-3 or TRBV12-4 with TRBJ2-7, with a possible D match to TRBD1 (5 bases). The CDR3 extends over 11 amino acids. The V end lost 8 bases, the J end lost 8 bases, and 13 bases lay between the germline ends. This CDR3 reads CASQGVVQQYF. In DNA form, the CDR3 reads TGTGCCAGCCAGGGCGTAGTTCAGCAGTACTTC.

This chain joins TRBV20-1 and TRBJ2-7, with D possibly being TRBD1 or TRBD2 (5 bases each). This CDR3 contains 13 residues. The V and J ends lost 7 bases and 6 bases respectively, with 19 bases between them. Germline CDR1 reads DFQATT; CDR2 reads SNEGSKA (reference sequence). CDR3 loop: CSEGRTDRTEQYF. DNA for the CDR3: TGCAGTGAGGGGAGAACGGATAGGACCGAGCAGTACTTC.

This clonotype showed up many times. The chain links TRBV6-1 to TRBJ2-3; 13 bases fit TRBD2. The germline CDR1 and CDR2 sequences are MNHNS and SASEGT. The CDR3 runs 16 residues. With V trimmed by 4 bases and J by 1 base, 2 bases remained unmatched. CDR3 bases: TGTGCCAGCAGTGCGGGGACTAGCGGGGGCACAGATACGCAGTATTTT. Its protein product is CASSAGTSGGTDTQYF.

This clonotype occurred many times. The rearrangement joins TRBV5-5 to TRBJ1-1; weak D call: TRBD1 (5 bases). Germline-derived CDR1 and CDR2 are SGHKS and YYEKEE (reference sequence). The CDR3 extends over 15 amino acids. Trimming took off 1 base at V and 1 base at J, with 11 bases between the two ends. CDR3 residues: CASSLMWGANTEAFF. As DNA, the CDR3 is TGTGCCAGCAGCTTGATGTGGGGCGCGAACACTGAAGCTTTCTTT.

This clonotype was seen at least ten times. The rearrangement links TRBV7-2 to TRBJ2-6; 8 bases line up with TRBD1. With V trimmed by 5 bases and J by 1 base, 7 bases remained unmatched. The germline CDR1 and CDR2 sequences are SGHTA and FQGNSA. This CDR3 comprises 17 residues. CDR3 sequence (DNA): TGTGCCAGCAGCCTCGGACAGGGTAAATCTGGGGCCAACGTCCTGACTTTC. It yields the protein CASSLGQGKSGANVLTF.

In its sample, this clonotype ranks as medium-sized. CDR3 bases: TGTGCCAGCAGCGGCGGGACTAGCGGGGGAGCCTTGTACTTC. Amino acid sequence: CASSGGTSGGALYF. The chain couples TRBV9 to TRBJ2-7; 14 nucleotides align to TRBD2. V trimming: 3 bases; J trimming: 12 bases; junction bases outside the gene matches: 8. Germline values: CDR1 SGDLS, CDR2 YYNGEE. This CDR3 spans 14 amino acids.

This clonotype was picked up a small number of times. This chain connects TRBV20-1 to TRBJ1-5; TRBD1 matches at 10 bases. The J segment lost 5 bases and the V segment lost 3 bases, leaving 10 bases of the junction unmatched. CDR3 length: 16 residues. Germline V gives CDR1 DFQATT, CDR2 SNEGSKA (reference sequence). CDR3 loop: CSASPLTGGNDQPQHF. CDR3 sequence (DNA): TGCAGTGCTAGCCCCCTGACAGGGGGCAACGATCAGCCCCAGCATTTT.

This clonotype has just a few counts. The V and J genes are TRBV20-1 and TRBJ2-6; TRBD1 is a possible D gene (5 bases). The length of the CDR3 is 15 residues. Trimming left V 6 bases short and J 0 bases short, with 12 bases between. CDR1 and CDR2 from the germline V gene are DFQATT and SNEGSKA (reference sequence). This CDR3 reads CSAITGFSGANVLTF. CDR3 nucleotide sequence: TGCAGTGCAATTACAGGCTTCTCTGGGGCCAACGTCCTGACTTTC.

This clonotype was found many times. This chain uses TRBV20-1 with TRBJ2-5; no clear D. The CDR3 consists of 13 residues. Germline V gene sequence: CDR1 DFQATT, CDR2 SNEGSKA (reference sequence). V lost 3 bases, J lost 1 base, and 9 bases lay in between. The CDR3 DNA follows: TGCAGTGCTAGTAAAAGCACCCAAGAGACCCAGTACTTC. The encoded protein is CSASKSTQETQYF.

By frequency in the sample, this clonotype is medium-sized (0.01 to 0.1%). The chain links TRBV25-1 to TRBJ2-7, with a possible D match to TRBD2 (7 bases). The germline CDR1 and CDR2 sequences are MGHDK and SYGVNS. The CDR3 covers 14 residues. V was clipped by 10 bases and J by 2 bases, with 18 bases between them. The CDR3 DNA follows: TGTGCCACCGCGGTCGAAGGGGGGGCCTACGAGCAGTACTTC. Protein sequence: CATAVEGGAYEQYF.

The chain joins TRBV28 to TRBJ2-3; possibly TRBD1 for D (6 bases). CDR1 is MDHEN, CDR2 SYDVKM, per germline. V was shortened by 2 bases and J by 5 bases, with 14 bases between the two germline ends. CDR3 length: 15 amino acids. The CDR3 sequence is CASSLGQGRVDTQYF. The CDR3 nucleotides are TGTGCCAGCAGTTTAGGCCAGGGGAGAGTAGATACGCAGTATTTT.

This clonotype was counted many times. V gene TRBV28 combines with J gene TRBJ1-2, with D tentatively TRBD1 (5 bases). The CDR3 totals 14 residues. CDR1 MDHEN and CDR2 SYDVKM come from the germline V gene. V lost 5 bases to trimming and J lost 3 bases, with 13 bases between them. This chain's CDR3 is CASSPSVGDYGYTF. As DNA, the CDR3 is TGTGCCAGCAGTCCCTCGGTGGGGGACTATGGCTACACCTTC.

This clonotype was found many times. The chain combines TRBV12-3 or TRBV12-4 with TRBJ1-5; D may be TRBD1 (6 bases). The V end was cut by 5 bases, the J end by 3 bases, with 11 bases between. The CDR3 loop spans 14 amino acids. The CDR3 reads CASSIQGDNQPQHF. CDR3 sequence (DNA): TGTGCCAGCAGTATACAGGGAGACAATCAGCCCCAGCATTTT.

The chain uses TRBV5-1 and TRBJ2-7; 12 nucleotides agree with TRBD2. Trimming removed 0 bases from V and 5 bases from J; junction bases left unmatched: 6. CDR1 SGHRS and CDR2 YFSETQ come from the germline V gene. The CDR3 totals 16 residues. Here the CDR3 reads CASSLEPSGGVHEQYF. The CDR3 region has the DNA TGCGCCAGCAGCTTGGAGCCTAGCGGGGGGGTACACGAGCAGTACTTC.

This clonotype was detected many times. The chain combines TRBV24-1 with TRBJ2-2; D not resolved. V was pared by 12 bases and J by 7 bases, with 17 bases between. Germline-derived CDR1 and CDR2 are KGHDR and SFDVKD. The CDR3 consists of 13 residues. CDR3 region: CAAAALTNGELFF. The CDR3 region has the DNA TGTGCCGCTGCAGCGCTAACAAACGGGGAGCTGTTTTTT.